This T cell receptor (beta chain) came from a study of blood T cell repertoires in COVID-19. The V gene's germline CDR1 is MDHEN and CDR2 SYDVKM. This CDR3 has 13 residues. J gave up 6 bases and V 5 bases, and 2 bases lay outside the gene matches. Profiling relied on immunoSEQ multiplex PCR, and the TCRdb table lists in-frame clones only, not all of them. The table lists some 120,000 clones, 90% of them singletons. Sample: peripheral blood. The V call is TRBV28, the J call TRBJ2-1; 9 bases are a match to TRBD1. This receptor was taken from a man aged 55 to 70 with COVID-19, enrolled during active disease. The CDR3 DNA reads as TGTGCCAGCAGTCCGGGACAGGGCAATGAGCAGTTCTTC. This encodes CASSPGQGNEQFF.